The 27 T cell receptor beta chains in this list originate from one sample, sequenced in a study of blood T cell repertoires in COVID-19. Method: immunoSEQ multiplex PCR; TCRdb's copy keeps in-frame clones and lacks some. The sample includes more than 300,000 clones, approximately 90% seen only once; the top ten take 0.7% to 0.95%. Sample: PBMCs or T cells enriched from blood (not recorded which). The receptors were sampled from a woman aged 40 to 50 who had been exposed to COVID-19.

The rearrangement uses TRBV5-1 and TRBJ2-1; the match to TRBD2 covers 8 bases. V shed 4 bases, J shed 7 bases, and the junction held 13 bases outside the gene matches. The CDR3 has 16 residues. The germline CDR1 and CDR2 sequences are SGHRS and YFSETQ. The CDR3 nucleotides are TGCGCCAGCAGCCTACCTGGGAGCGGGAGATGGAATGAGCAGTTCTTC. This codes for CASSLPGSGRWNEQFF.

This chain uses TRBV2 with TRBJ1-3; D not certain. V lost 5 bases and J lost 0, with 17 bases in between. From germline, CDR1 is SNHLY and CDR2 FYNNEI. The CDR3 loop spans 17 amino acids. CDR3 sequence reads: CASSPQGGLRSGNTIYF. In nucleotides, the CDR3 is TGTGCCAGCAGTCCACAAGGAGGGCTTCGCTCTGGAAACACCATATATTTT.

The chain joins TRBV7-6 to TRBJ1-4, with TRBD1 as a possible D gene (5 bases). This CDR3 spans 13 amino acids. V was cut by 0 bases and J by 13 bases, with 12 bases left in between. Per the germline V gene, CDR1 is SGHVS and CDR2 is FNYEAQ. The CDR3 loop reads CASSLALGQVLFF. CDR3 coding DNA: TGTGCCAGCAGCTTAGCGCTGGGGCAGGTACTGTTTTTT.

The V gene is TRBV5-1, the J gene TRBJ1-5; D unclear. CDR1 is SGHRS and CDR2 is YFSETQ in the germline V gene. The V and J ends lost 0 bases and 0 bases respectively, with 13 bases between them. This CDR3 is built from 17 residues. CDR3 bases: TGCGCCAGCAGCTTGGCCGGTTTTCAGGTTAGCAATCAGCCCCAGCATTTT. It codes for CASSLAGFQVSNQPQHF. Supplemented by reference TRBV5-1 and TRBJ1-5, the full variable domain reads KAGVTQTPRYLIKTRGQQVTLSCSPISGHRSVSWYQQTPGQGLQFLFEYFSETQRNKGNFPGRFSGRQFSNSRSEMNVSTLELGDSALYLCASSLAGFQVSNQPQHFGDGTRLSIL.

The rearrangement links TRBV4-3 to TRBJ1-3; D gene uncertain. CDR3 length equals 16 residues. CDR1 is LGHNA, CDR2 YSLEER, per germline. V was cut by 1 base and J by 3 bases, with 13 bases left in between. For the CDR3, the DNA is TGCGCCAGCAGCCAAGGCTTCGGTGCAATTGGAAACACCATATATTTT. It is translated as CASSQGFGAIGNTIYF.

The chain recombines TRBV12-2 with TRBJ2-1; the table's D call of TRBD2 was not tested on the DNA. TRBV12-2 is a recognized pseudogene. CDR3 length: 18 residues. Here the CDR3 reads CASRPGLAEPKSYNEQFF. CDR3 nucleotides: TGTGCAAGTCGCCCGGGACTAGCGGAGCCCAAATCCTACAATGAGCAGTTCTTC.

This clone was recorded once. The chain is built from TRBV7-3 and TRBJ1-2; no reliable D call. V lost 0 bases, J lost 0 bases, and 8 bases lay in between. The germline CDR1 and CDR2 sequences are SGHTA and FQGTGA. CDR3 length: 15 residues. CDR3 nucleotides: TGTGCCAGCAGCTTAACTTCACTCGCTAACTATGGCTACACCTTC. Amino acids: CASSLTSLANYGYTF.

This chain connects TRBV19 to TRBJ1-6, with D perhaps matching TRBD1 (6 bases). V shed 4 bases and J shed 0 bases, with 13 bases lying between them. Germline values: CDR1 LNHDA, CDR2 SQIVND (reference sequence). The length of the CDR3 is 17 residues. CDR3 DNA: TGTGCCAGTAGTACCGGCAGGGGAATCTCCTATAATTCACCCCTCCACTTT. It translates to CASSTGRGISYNSPLHF.

V usage is TRBV12-3 or TRBV12-4 and J usage is TRBJ1-5; D is uncertain. The CDR3 has 13 residues. V was pared by 4 bases and J by 0 bases, with 4 bases between. The CDR3 bases are TGTGCCAGCAGTTACTATAGCAATCAGCCCCAGCATTTT. It translates to CASSYYSNQPQHF.

This clone appeared once. The rearrangement joins TRBV28 to TRBJ2-3, with TRBD2 identical over 11 bases. The J segment lost 1 base and the V segment lost 5 bases, leaving 2 bases of the junction unmatched. CDR1 MDHEN and CDR2 SYDVKM come from the germline V gene. This CDR3 comprises 15 residues. DNA of the CDR3: TGTGCCAGCAGTGTAGCGGGGGGGGGCACAGATACGCAGTATTTT. As protein: CASSVAGGGTDTQYF.

The gene calls are TRBV7-2 and TRBJ2-2, with a tentative D call TRBD1 (6 bases). This CDR3 is 15 amino acids long. Trimming shortened V by 5 bases and J by 1 base, and 11 bases separated the two germline ends. CDR1 and CDR2 (germline): SGHTA, FQGNSA. The DNA for the CDR3 is TGTGCCAGCAGCGTAACAGGGCTGAACACCGGGGAGCTGTTTTTT. Amino acids: CASSVTGLNTGELFF.

The V call is TRBV6-4, the J call TRBJ1-1; D unclear. The germline CDR1 and CDR2 sequences are MRHNA and SNTAGT. The CDR3 length is 13 residues. Between the trimmed V and J ends, which lost 5 bases and 4 bases, there was a span of 11 bases. The CDR3 loop is CASSRERGTEAFF. CDR3 DNA: TGTGCCAGCAGTAGGGAACGGGGCACTGAAGCTTTCTTT.

V usage is TRBV9 and J usage is TRBJ2-1; the D gene is possibly TRBD2 (5 bases). The V end was cut by 2 bases, the J end by 0 bases, with 15 bases between. The CDR3 sequence is 17 residues long. Germline CDR1 SGDLS, CDR2 YYNGEE. For the CDR3, the DNA is TGTGCCAGCAGCGTTGGTCAGAGCGGCCTCTCCTACAATGAGCAGTTCTTC. It specifies CASSVGQSGLSYNEQFF.

The chain has TRBV29-1 and TRBJ1-1; no clear D gene. The CDR3 consists of 15 residues. V was trimmed by 6 bases and J by 1 base, leaving 18 bases between them. Germline CDR1 reads SQVTM; CDR2 reads ANQGSEA. As DNA, the CDR3 is TGCAGCGTGGCCTGGGGAGGGCCGGGGAACACTGAAGCTTTCTTT. It is translated as CSVAWGGPGNTEAFF. Complete variable domain (other parts from reference TRBV29-1 and TRBJ1-1): SAVISQKPSRDICQRGTSLTIQCQVDSQVTMMFWYRQQPGQSLTLIATANQGSEATYESGFVIDKFPISRPNLTFSTLTVSNMSPEDSSIYLCSVAWGGPGNTEAFFGQGTRLTVV.

This clone showed up just a few times. V usage is TRBV6-5 and J usage is TRBJ2-7; 7 bases line up with TRBD1. CDR3 length equals 14 residues. The V gene's germline CDR1 is MNHEY and CDR2 SVGAGI. With 5 bases clipped from V and 4 bases from J, the junction kept 8 bases outside the gene matches. This CDR3 reads CASSSPGQWYEQYF. In nucleotides, the CDR3 is TGTGCCAGCAGTAGCCCGGGACAGTGGTACGAGCAGTACTTC.

The rearrangement joins TRBV19 to TRBJ1-5; 8 positions match TRBD1. CDR1 is LNHDA and CDR2 is SQIVND in the germline V gene (reference sequence). The length of the CDR3 is 13 residues. V gave up 9 bases and J gave up 4 bases; unmatched junction bases: 5. This chain's CDR3 is CASKDRVNQPQHF. In DNA, the CDR3 is TGTGCCAGCAAGGACAGGGTGAATCAGCCCCAGCATTTT.

The V call is TRBV12-3 or TRBV12-4, the J call TRBJ1-1; D might be TRBD1 (5 bases). Trimming took off 5 bases at V and 5 bases at J, with 12 bases between the two ends. The CDR3 has 13 residues. CDR3 sequence: CASSGGDVTEAFF. CDR3 DNA sequence: TGTGCCAGCAGTGGGGGGGATGTGACTGAAGCTTTCTTT.

The chain carries TRBV3-1 (or the pseudogene TRBV3-2) and TRBJ2-1; 8 positions agree with TRBD2. The germline V gene has CDR1 LGHDT and CDR2 YNNKEL (reference sequence). CDR3 length: 16 amino acids. The trim removed 5 bases at V and 4 bases at J, leaving 10 bases unmatched. For the CDR3, the DNA is TGTGCCAGCAGCTTACCGGGACTAGGACAATACAATGAGCAGTTCTTC. It encodes CASSLPGLGQYNEQFF.

The chain carries TRBV11-3 and TRBJ1-1; D not resolved. Germline V lookup: CDR1 SGHNT, CDR2 YENEEA. Trimming took off 4 bases at V and 5 bases at J, with 8 bases between the two ends. The CDR3 is 12 residues long. CDR3 DNA: TGTGCCAGCAGCTACGGACTAACTGAAGCTTTCTTT. Translation gives CASSYGLTEAFF. Variable domain in full (rest from reference TRBV11-3 and TRBJ1-1): EAGVVQSPRYKIIEKKQPVAFWCNPISGHNTLYWYLQNLGQGPELLIRYENEEAVDDSQLPKDRFSAERLKGVDSTLKIQPAELGDSAVYLCASSYGLTEAFFGQGTRLTVV.

The V and J genes are TRBV11-3 and TRBJ2-3; 10 bases align to TRBD2. The germline gives CDR1 SGHNT, CDR2 YENEEA. The J segment lost 1 base and the V segment lost 2 bases, leaving 6 bases of the junction unmatched. The CDR3 has 17 residues. The CDR3 region has the DNA TGTGCCAGCAGCTTACTAGCGGGAGCCCCTGGCACAGATACGCAGTATTTT. Its translation is CASSLLAGAPGTDTQYF. Full variable domain (rest looked up from reference TRBV11-3 and TRBJ2-3): EAGVVQSPRYKIIEKKQPVAFWCNPISGHNTLYWYLQNLGQGPELLIRYENEEAVDDSQLPKDRFSAERLKGVDSTLKIQPAELGDSAVYLCASSLLAGAPGTDTQYFGPGTRLTVL.

This clone was found once. The chain has TRBV5-1 and TRBJ2-6, with TRBD1 identical over 10 bases. The CDR3 consists of 16 residues. V was clipped by 3 bases and J by 2 bases; unmatched bases: 2. Germline lookup yields CDR1 SGHRS and CDR2 YFSETQ. The CDR3 DNA sequence: TGCGCCAGCAGCTGGACAGGGGGAACTGGGGCCAACGTCCTGACTTTC. This sequence encodes CASSWTGGTGANVLTF.

V and J are TRBV7-2 and TRBJ1-2; D call uncertain. This CDR3 spans 14 amino acids. Trimming stripped 1 base from V and 8 bases from J, with 14 bases between. CDR1 is SGHTA and CDR2 is FQGNSA in the germline V gene. In DNA form, the CDR3 reads TGTGCCAGCAGCTTAGGGGGTTCAAGCGGAGGCTACACCTTC. Translating it yields CASSLGGSSGGYTF.

This rearrangement joins TRBV30 to TRBJ2-3; tentative D call: TRBD2 (5 bases). Germline-derived CDR1 and CDR2 are GTSNPN and SVGIG (reference sequence). V was clipped by 2 bases and J by 3 bases, with 9 bases between them. The CDR3 sequence is 13 residues long. The CDR3 here is CAWSLSGTDTQYF. CDR3 DNA: TGTGCCTGGAGTCTCTCGGGGACAGATACGCAGTATTTT.

This chain links TRBV7-9 with TRBJ2-7; D might be TRBD1 (5 bases). Trimming left V 5 bases short and J 2 bases short, with 13 bases between. Germline V gene data show CDR1 as SEHNR and CDR2 as FQNEAQ (reference sequence). The CDR3 has 14 amino acids. The CDR3, as DNA: TGTGCCAGCAGCCCTGTACAGGATACCTACGAGCAGTACTTC. This sequence encodes CASSPVQDTYEQYF.

The chain joins TRBV6-1 to TRBJ2-3, with 13 bases aligning to TRBD2. The V gene's germline CDR1 is MNHNS and CDR2 SASEGT. CDR3 length: 18 residues. V lost 4 bases and J lost 1; bases outside the gene matches: 8. CDR3 sequence: CASSVLAGGEIGTDTQYF. DNA for the CDR3: TGTGCCAGCAGTGTACTAGCGGGAGGGGAAATTGGCACAGATACGCAGTATTTT.

The chain joins TRBV5-1 to TRBJ2-1; TRBD2 matches at 8 bases. Germline V gene sequence: CDR1 SGHRS, CDR2 YFSETQ. V dropped 4 bases and J dropped 8; count of bases not matched to a gene: 14. The CDR3 contains 16 residues. Here the CDR3 DNA reads TGCGCCAGCAGCCTCCGGGGGGGAGGGACTAGGGATGAGCAGTTCTTC. This translates into CASSLRGGGTRDEQFF.

V and J are TRBV7-2 and TRBJ1-1, with 9 bases matching TRBD1. The V gene end was trimmed by 3 bases and the J gene end by 3 bases; junction bases not matched to a gene: 5. CDR3 length: 15 amino acids. Germline assignment: CDR1 SGHTA and CDR2 FQGNSA. In DNA, the CDR3 is TGTGCCAGCAGCTTCCAACAGGGGGCCTACACTGAAGCTTTCTTT. Residues: CASSFQQGAYTEAFF.